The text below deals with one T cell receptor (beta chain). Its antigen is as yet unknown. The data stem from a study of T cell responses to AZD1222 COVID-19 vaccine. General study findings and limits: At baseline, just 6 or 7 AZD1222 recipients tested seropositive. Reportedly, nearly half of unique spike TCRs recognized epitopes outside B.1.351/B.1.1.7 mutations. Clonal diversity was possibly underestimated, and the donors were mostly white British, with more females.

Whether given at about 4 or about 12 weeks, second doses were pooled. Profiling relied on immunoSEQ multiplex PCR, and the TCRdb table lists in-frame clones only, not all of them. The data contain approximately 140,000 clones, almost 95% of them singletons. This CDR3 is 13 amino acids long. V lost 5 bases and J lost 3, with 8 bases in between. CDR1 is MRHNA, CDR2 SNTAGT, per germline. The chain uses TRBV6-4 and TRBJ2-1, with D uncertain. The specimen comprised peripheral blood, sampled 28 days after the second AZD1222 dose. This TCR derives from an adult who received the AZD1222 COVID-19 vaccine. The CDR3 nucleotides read TGTGCCAGCAGTCTAAATAGCTACAATGAGCAGTTCTTC. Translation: CASSLNSYNEQFF.